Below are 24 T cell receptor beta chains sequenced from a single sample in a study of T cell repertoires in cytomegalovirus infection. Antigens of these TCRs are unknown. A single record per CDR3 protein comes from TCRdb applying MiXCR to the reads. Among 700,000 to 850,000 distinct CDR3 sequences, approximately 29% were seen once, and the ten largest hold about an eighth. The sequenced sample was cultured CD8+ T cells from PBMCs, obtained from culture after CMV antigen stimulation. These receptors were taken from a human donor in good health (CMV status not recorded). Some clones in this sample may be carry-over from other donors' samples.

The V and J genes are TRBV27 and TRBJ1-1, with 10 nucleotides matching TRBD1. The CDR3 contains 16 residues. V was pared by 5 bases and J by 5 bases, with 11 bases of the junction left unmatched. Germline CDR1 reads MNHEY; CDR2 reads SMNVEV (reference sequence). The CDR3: CASSTRQGAKGTEAFF. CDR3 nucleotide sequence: TGTGCCAGCAGTACGAGACAGGGGGCTAAGGGGACTGAAGCTTTCTTT.

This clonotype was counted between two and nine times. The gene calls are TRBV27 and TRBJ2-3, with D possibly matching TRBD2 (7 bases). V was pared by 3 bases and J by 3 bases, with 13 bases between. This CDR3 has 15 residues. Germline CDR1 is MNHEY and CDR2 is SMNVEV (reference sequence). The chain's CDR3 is CASSFRGGRTDTQYF. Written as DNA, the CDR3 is TGTGCCAGCAGTTTTAGGGGGGGCCGGACAGATACGCAGTATTTT.

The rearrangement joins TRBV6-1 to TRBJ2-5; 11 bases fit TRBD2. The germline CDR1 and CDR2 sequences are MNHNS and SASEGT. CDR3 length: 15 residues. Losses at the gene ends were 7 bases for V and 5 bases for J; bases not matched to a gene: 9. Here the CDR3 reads CASKELAGAGETQYF. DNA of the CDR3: TGTGCCAGCAAGGAACTAGCGGGGGCCGGGGAGACCCAGTACTTC.

This chain's CDR3 is CASSYSPVSGGADTQYF. The CDR3 DNA sequence: TGTGCCAGCAGTTACTCACCTGTCAGCGGGGGTGCAGATACGCAGTATTTT. The V gene is TRBV6-6, the J gene TRBJ2-3, with 8 positions matching TRBD2. V gave up 0 bases and J gave up 4 bases; unmatched junction bases: 9. Germline V gene sequence: CDR1 MNHNY, CDR2 SVGAGI (reference sequence). CDR3 length: 17 residues.

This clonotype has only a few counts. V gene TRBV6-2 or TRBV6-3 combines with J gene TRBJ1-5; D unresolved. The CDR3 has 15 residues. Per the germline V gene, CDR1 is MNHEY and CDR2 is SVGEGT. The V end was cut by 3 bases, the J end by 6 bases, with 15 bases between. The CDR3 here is CASSYGRSAFQPQHF. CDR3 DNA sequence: TGTGCCAGCAGTTATGGGCGAAGCGCATTTCAGCCCCAGCATTTT.

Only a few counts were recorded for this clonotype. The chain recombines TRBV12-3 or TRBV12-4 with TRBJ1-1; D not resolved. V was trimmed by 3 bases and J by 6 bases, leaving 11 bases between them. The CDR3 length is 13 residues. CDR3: CASSFVLTAEAFF. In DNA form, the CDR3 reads TGTGCCAGCAGTTTTGTGCTTACAGCTGAAGCTTTCTTT.

The CDR3 DNA sequence: TGTGCCAGCAGTGATCCCCTAGCGGGCACAGATACGCAGTATTTT. It yields the protein CASSDPLAGTDTQYF. V is TRBV2 and J is TRBJ2-3; TRBD2 agrees at 7 bases. The germline V gene has CDR1 SNHLY and CDR2 FYNNEI. J lost 1 base, V lost 3 bases, and 4 bases had no gene match. The CDR3 consists of 15 residues.

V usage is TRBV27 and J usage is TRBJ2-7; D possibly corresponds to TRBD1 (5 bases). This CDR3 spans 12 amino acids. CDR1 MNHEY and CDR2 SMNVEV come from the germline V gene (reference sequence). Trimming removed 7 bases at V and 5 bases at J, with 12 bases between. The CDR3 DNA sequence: TGTGCCAGCACCTCAACAGGTGACGAGCAGTACTTC. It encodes CASTSTGDEQYF.

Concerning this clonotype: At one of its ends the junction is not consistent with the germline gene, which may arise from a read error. The CDR3 spells CANSPRLDGGELFF. CDR3 bases: TGTGCCAACAGTCCTAGACTAGACGGCGGGGAGCTGTTTTTT. The V call is TRBV6-5, the J call TRBJ2-2; D possibly corresponds to TRBD2 (6 bases). The CDR3 runs to 14 residues. Per germline, CDR1 MNHEY and CDR2 SVGAGI.

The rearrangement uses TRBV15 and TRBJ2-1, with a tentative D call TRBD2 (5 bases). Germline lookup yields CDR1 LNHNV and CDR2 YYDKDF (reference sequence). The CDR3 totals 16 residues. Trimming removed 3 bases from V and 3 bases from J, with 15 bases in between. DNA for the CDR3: TGTGCCACCAGCAGGACCGGGATTGGGTACTACAATGAGCAGTTCTTC. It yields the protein CATSRTGIGYYNEQFF.

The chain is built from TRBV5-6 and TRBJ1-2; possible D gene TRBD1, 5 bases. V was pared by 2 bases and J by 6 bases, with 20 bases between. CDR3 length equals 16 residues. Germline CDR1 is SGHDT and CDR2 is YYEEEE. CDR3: CASSLRQLGVSDGYTF. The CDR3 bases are TGTGCCAGCAGCTTAAGACAGTTGGGGGTTAGTGATGGCTACACCTTC. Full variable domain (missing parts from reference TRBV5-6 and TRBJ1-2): DAGVTQSPTHLIKTRGQQVTLRCSPKSGHDTVSWYQQALGQGPQFIFQYYEEEERQRGNFPDRFSGHQFPNYSSELNVNALLLGDSALYLCASSLRQLGVSDGYTFGSGTRLTVV.

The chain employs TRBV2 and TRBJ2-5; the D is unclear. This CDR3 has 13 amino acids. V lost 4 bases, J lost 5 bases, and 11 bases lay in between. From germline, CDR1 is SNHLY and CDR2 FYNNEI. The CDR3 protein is CASSAALWETQYF. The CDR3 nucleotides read TGTGCCAGCAGTGCAGCGCTCTGGGAGACCCAGTACTTC. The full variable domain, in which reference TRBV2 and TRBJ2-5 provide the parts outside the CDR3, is EPEVTQTPSHQVTQMGQEVILRCVPISNHLYFYWYRQILGQKVEFLVSFYNNEISEKSEIFDDQFSVERPDGSNFTLKIRSTKLEDSAMYFCASSAALWETQYFGPGTRLLVL.

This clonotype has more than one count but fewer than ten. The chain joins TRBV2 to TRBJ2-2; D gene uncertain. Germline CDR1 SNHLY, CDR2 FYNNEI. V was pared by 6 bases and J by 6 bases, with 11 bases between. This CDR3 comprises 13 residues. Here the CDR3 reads CASRGPDAGELFF. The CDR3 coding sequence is TGTGCCAGCAGGGGTCCTGACGCCGGGGAGCTGTTTTTT.

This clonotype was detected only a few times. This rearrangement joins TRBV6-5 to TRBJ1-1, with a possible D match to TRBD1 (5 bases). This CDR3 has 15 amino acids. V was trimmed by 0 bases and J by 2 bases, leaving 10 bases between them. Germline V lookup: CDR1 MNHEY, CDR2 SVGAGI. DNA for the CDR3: TGTGCCAGCAGTTACTCGAGTGGGGGAAACACTGAAGCTTTCTTT. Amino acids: CASSYSSGGNTEAFF.

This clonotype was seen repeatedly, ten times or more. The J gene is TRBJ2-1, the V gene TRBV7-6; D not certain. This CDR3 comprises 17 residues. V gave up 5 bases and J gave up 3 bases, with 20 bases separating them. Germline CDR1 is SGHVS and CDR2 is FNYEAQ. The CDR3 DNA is TGTGCCAGCAGCCCTCTCCTGTCCCATCCAAGCTACAATGAGCAGTTCTTC. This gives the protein CASSPLLSHPSYNEQFF.

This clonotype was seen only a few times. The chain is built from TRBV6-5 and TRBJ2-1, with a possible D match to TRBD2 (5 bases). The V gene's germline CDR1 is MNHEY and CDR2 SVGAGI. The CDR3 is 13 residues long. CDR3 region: CASGNTIYNEQFF. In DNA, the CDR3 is TGTGCGTCCGGGAACACCATCTACAATGAGCAGTTCTTC.

This chain's CDR3 is CASSISASRSYEQYF. The CDR3, as DNA: TGTGCCAGTAGTATCTCGGCCAGTCGTTCCTACGAGCAGTACTTC. The chain is built from TRBV19 and TRBJ2-7; D unresolved. Germline V gene sequence: CDR1 LNHDA, CDR2 SQIVND (reference sequence). V lost 3 bases, J lost 1 base, and 13 bases lay in between. The CDR3 is 15 amino acids.

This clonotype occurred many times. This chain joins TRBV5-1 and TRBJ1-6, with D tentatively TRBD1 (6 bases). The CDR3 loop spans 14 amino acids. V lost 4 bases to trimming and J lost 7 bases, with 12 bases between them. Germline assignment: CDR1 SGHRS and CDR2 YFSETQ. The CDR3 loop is CASSPTGRNSPLHF. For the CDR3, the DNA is TGCGCCAGCAGCCCGACAGGACGGAATTCACCCCTCCACTTT.

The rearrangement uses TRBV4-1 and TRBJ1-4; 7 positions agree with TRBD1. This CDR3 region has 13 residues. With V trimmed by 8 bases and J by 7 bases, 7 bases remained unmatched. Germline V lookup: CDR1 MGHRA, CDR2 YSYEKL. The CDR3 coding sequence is TGCGCCAGCCGCGAAGGGGGCATTGAAAAACTGTTTTTT. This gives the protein CASREGGIEKLFF.

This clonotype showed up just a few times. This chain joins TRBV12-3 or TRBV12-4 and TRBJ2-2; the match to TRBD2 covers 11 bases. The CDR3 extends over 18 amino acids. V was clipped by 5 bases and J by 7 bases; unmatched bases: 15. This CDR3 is CASSPAEGSGGAGGELFF. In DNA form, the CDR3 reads TGTGCCAGCAGTCCTGCGGAAGGTAGCGGGGGGGCCGGCGGGGAGCTGTTTTTT.

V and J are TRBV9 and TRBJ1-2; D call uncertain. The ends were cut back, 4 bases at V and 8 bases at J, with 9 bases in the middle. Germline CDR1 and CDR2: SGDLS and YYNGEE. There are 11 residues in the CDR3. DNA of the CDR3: TGTGCCAGCAGCACTCCGCTGGGCTACACCTTC. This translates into CASSTPLGYTF.

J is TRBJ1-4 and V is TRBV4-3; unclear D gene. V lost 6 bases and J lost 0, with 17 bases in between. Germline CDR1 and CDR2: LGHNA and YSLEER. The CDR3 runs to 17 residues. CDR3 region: CASSPRVRTATNEKLFF. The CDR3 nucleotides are TGCGCCAGCAGTCCAAGAGTCAGGACGGCAACTAATGAAAAACTGTTTTTT.

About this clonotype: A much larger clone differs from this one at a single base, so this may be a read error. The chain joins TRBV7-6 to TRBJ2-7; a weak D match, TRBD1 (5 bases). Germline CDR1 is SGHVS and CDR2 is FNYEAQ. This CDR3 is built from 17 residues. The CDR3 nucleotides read TGTGCCAGCGGCTTACCGGCCGATGGGGCTCCGCTAGGCGAGCAGTACTTC. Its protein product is CASGLPADGAPLGEQYF. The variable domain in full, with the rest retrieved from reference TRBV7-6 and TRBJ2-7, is GAGVSQSPRYKVTKRGQDVALRCDPISGHVSLYWYRQALGQGPEFLTYFNYEAQQDKSGLPNDRFSAERPEGSISTLTIQRTEQRDSAMYRCASGLPADGAPLGEQYFGPGTRLTVT.

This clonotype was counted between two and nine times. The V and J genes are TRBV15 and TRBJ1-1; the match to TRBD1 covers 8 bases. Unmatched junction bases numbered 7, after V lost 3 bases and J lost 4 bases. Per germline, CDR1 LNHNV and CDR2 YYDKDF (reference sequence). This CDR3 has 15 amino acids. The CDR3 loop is CATSSGQGLITEAFF. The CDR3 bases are TGTGCCACCAGCAGCGGACAGGGTTTGATCACTGAAGCTTTCTTT.